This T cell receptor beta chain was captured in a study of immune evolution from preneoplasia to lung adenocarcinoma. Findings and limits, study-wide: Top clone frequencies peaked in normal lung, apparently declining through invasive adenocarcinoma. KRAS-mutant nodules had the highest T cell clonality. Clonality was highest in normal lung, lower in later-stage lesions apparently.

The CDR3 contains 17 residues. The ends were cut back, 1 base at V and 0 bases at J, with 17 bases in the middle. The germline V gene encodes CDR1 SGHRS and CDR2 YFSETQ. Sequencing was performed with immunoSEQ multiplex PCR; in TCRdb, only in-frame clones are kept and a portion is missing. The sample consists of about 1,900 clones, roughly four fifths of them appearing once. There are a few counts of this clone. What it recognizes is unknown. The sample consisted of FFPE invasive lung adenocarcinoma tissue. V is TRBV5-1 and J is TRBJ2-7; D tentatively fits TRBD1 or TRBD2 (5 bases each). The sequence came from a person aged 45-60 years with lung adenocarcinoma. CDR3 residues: CASSLPSSGTLSYEQYF. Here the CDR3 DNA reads TGCGCCAGCAGCTTGCCTTCATCCGGGACCCTCTCCTACGAGCAGTACTTC.